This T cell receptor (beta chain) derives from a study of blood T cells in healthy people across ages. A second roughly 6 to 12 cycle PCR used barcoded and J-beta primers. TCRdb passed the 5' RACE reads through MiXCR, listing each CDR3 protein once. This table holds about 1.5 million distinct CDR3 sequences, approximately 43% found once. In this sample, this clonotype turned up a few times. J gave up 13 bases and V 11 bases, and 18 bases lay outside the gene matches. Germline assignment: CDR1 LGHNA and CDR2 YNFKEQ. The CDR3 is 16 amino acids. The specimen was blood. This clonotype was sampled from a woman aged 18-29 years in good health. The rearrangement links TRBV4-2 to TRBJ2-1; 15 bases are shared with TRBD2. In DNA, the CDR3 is TGTGCCGACAGCCGGACTAGCGGGAGGGGTTACGGTGAACAGTTCTTC. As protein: CADSRTSGRGYGEQFF.